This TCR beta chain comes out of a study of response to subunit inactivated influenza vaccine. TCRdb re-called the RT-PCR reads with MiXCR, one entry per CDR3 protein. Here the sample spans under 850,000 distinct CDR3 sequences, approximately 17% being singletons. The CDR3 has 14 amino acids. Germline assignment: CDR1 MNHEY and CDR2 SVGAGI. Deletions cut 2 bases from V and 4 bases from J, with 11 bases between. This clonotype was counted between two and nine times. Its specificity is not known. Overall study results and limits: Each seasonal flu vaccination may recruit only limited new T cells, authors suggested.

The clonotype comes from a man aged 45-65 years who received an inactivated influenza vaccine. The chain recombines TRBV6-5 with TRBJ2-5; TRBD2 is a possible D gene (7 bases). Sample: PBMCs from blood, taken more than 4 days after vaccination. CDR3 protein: CASSYPGGRETQYF. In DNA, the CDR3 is TGTGCCAGCAGTTACCCGGGGGGCCGAGAGACCCAGTACTTC.